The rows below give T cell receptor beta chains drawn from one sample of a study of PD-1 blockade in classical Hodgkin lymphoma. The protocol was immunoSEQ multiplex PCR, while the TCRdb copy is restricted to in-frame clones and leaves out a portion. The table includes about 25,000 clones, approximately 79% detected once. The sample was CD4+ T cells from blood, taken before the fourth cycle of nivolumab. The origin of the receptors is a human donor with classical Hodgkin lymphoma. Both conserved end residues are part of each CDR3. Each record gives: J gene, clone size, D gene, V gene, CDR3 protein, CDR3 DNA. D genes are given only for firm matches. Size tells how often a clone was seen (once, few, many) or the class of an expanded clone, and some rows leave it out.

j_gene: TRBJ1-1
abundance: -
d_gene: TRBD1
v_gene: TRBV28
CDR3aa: CATGGQRQAFF
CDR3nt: TGTGCCACCGGGGGACAGCGTCAAGCTTTCTTT

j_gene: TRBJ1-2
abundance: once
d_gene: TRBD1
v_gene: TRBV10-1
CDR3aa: CASRDRGRGYGYTF
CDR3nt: TGCGCCAGCCGGGACAGGGGGCGCGGATATGGCTACACCTTC

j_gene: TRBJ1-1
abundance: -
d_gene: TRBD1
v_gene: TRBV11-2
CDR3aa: CASSKDRAEAFF
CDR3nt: TGTGCCAGCAGTAAAGACAGGGCCGAAGCTTTCTTT

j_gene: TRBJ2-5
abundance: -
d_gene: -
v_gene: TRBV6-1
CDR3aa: CASTREGGNGETQYF
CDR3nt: TGTGCCAGCACCCGAGAGGGGGGGAATGGAGAGACCCAGTACTTC

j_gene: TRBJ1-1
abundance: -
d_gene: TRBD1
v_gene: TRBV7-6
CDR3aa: CASSPQQGMNTEAFF
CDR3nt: TGTGCCAGCAGCCCTCAACAGGGGATGAACACTGAAGCTTTCTTT

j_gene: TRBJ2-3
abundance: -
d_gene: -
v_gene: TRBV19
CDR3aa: CASSTPTDTQYF
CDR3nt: TGTGCCAGTAGTACTCCAACAGATACGCAGTATTTT

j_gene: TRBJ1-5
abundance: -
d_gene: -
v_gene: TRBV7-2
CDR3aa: CASKQDYNQPQHF
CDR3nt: TGTGCCAGCAAACAAGACTACAATCAGCCCCAGCATTTT

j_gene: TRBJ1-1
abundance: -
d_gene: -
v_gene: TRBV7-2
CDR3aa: CASSLAMGYTEAFF
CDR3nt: TGTGCCAGCAGCTTAGCGATGGGCTACACTGAAGCTTTCTTT

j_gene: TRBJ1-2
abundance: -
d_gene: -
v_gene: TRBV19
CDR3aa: CASSIRNPHERGYTF
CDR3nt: TGTGCCAGTAGTATTAGGAACCCGCATGAACGTGGCTACACCTTC

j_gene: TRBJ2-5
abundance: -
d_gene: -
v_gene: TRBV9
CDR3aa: CASSAPGPLETQYF
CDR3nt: TGTGCCAGCAGCGCTCCGGGACCCCTGGAGACCCAGTACTTC

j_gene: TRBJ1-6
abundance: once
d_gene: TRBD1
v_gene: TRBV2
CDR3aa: CASSEWDRAKSPLHF
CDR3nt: TGTGCCAGCAGTGAATGGGACAGGGCGAAATCACCCCTCCACTTT

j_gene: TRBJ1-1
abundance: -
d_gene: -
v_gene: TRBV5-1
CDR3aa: CASSIDGNTEAFF
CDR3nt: TGCGCCAGCAGCATTGACGGGAACACTGAAGCTTTCTTT

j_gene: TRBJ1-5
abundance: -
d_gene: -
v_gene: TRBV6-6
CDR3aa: CASSYGGQPQHF
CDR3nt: TGTGCCAGCAGTTACGGGGGCCAGCCCCAGCATTTT

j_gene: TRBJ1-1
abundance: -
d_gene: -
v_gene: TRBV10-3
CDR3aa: CAVGTQNTEAFF
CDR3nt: TGTGCCGTAGGGACACAGAACACTGAAGCTTTCTTT

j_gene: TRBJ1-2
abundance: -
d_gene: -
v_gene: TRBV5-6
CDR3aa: CASSQGPGTDYGYTF
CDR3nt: TGTGCCAGCAGCCAGGGGCCGGGGACGGACTATGGCTACACCTTC

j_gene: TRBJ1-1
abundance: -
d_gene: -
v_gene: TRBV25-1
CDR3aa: CASSGQAGTEAFF
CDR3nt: TGTGCCAGCAGTGGACAGGCGGGCACTGAAGCTTTCTTT

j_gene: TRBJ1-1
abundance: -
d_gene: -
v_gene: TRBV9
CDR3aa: CASSERLNTEAFF
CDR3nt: TGTGCCAGCAGCGAGAGGTTGAACACTGAAGCTTTCTTT

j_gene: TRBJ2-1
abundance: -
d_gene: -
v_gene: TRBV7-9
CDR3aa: CASSTYNEQFF
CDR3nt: TGTGCCAGCAGCACCTACAATGAGCAGTTCTTC

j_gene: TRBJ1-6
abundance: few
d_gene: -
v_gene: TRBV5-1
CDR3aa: CASSLGQVDSPLHF
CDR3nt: TGCGCCAGCAGCTTGGGGCAGGTAGATTCACCCCTCCACTTT

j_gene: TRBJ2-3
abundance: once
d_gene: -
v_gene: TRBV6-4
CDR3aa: CASKASPTDTQYF
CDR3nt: TGTGCCAGCAAGGCATCTCCCACAGATACGCAGTATTTT

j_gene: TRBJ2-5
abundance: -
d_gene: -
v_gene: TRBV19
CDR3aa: CASRLDGEETQYF
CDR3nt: TGTGCCAGTAGGTTGGACGGGGAAGAGACCCAGTACTTC

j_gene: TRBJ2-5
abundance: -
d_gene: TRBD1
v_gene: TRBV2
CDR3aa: CASSGQGLGTQYF
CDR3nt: TGTGCCAGCTCCGGACAGGGGCTGGGGACCCAGTACTTC

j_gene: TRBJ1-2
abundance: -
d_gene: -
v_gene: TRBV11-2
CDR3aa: CASSLGRGRGGYTF
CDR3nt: TGTGCCAGCAGCTTGGGGAGAGGCCGGGGGGGCTACACCTTC